These T cell receptor beta chains were read from a single sample in a study of blood T cells in healthy people across ages. TCRdb itself ran the 5' RACE reads through MiXCR, one entry per CDR3 protein. The profile shows almost 800,000 distinct CDR3 sequences, 58% of them singletons. What was sequenced was blood. Source of these receptors: a young man in good health. Each CDR3 is given with its conserved first and last residue. A D gene is named only where the DNA matches it firmly. Some rows have no size entry. The others give once, few or many, or a class for an expanded clone.

TRBD2 TRBJ2-7 15 TRBV7-2 . TGTGCCAGCAGCTTGCCCAGCGGGAGCTCCTACGAGCAGTACTTC CASSLPSGSSYEQYF
. TRBJ2-1 10 TRBV29-1 . TGCAGCGTGGGACCCAATGTGCGGTTCTTC CSVGPNVRFF
TRBD1 TRBJ2-7 17 TRBV6-6 . TGTGCCAGCAGTTACTCAGCCGGACAGGGCCTTTCCTACGAGCAGTACTTC CASSYSAGQGLSYEQYF
. TRBJ1-2 14 TRBV20-1 . TGCAGTGCCTCGTACCCCGGGACCCTGTCTGGCTACACCTTC CSASYPGTLSGYTF
. TRBJ2-7 12 TRBV30 . TGTGCCGGAAGCCCCGATCTCTACGAGCAGTACTTC CAGSPDLYEQYF
TRBD2 TRBJ2-1 15 TRBV6-6 . TGTGCCAGCAGTTACGGGCGGGAGGGTAAGAATGAGCAGTTCTTC CASSYGREGKNEQFF
. TRBJ2-5 13 TRBV3-1 . TGTGCCAGCTCGAAAGCAGGGGAAGAGACCCAGTACTTC CASSKAGEETQYF
. TRBJ2-3 14 TRBV12-5 . TGTGCTAGTGGTGGACGGGTAAGCACAGATACGCAGTATTTT CASGGRVSTDTQYF
. TRBJ2-5 14 TRBV7-7 . TGTGCTAGCAGCTCAGGCGGCGGGTGGGAGACCCAGTACTTC CASSSGGGWETQYF
TRBD2 TRBJ2-1 14 TRBV2 . TGTGCCAGCGTTTTCGGGACTATAAACAATGAGCAGTTCTTC CASVFGTINNEQFF
TRBD2 TRBJ2-7 16 TRBV4-3 . TGCGCCAGCAGCTTGGGACGGGCGGGAGGTTTCTACGAGCAGTACTTC CASSLGRAGGFYEQYF
. TRBJ2-1 15 TRBV7-2 few TGTGCCAGCAGCTTCGTGGCAGGGGGAGGCAATGAGCAGTTCTTC CASSFVAGGGNEQFF
. TRBJ1-2 15 TRBV7-9 . TGTGCCAGCGGGCGGGGGGCTGAAAAAATCTATGGCTACACCTTC CASGRGAEKIYGYTF
. TRBJ1-2 14 TRBV3-1 few TGTGCCAGCAGCCAAGAAGGTATCGGTCATGGCTACACCTTC CASSQEGIGHGYTF
. TRBJ2-6 12 TRBV28 . TGTGCCAGCGGGATTGGGGCCAACGTCCTGACTTTC CASGIGANVLTF
. TRBJ1-2 17 TRBV3-1 . TGTGCCAGCAGTTTCGGATCTCGTTTAGGGCAAGGGCGTGGCTACACCTTC CASSFGSRLGQGRGYTF
. TRBJ1-2 14 TRBV7-2 . TGTGCCAGCAGACCCTTCACCGGTGGCTATGGCTACACCTTC CASRPFTGGYGYTF
. TRBJ1-1 15 TRBV25-1 . TGTGCCAGCAGTGAACAACAGGGACCTAACACTGAAGCTTTCTTT CASSEQQGPNTEAFF
. TRBJ1-5 17 TRBV7-2 once TGTGCCAGCAGCTTGCGGGCGGCTGGGAATAGCAATCAGCCCCAGCATTTT CASSLRAAGNSNQPQHF
. TRBJ2-3 16 TRBV18 few TGTGCCAGCTCACTAGGCGGGCCGCCTAGCACAGATACGCAGTATTTT CASSLGGPPSTDTQYF
. TRBJ1-2 15 TRBV12-3/TRBV12-4 . TGTGCCAGCAGTTCCGAAGAGTCCCCAGGAATTGGCTACACCTTC CASSSEESPGIGYTF
. TRBJ1-2 14 TRBV19 . TGTGCCAGTAGGTTGGACAGTACTTACTATGGCTACACCTTC CASRLDSTYYGYTF
TRBD2 TRBJ2-5 15 TRBV11-3 . TGTGCCAGCAGCCACAGCGGGGGGGTGTACGAGACCCAGTACTTC CASSHSGGVYETQYF
. TRBJ1-5 14 TRBV5-1 . TGCGCCAGCAGCTTCGGACAAGCAGATCAGCCCCAGCATTTT CASSFGQADQPQHF
TRBD2 TRBJ2-1 15 TRBV7-9 . TGTGCCAGCAGCTCCCAGCGGGAGAAGGTAGATGAGCAGTTCTTC CASSSQREKVDEQFF
. TRBJ2-1 14 TRBV28 . TGTGCCAGCAGTCCGGCGAGAGGGGGTCTTGAGCAGTTCTTC CASSPARGGLEQFF
. TRBJ2-7 17 TRBV7-2 once TGTGCCAGCAGCTTCAGGTTCGCCTCACCCTCCACCTACGAGCAGTACTTC CASSFRFASPSTYEQYF
. TRBJ2-5 13 TRBV20-1 few TGCAGTGCTAGACGCAAGCACCAAGAGACCCAGTACTTC CSARRKHQETQYF
. TRBJ2-3 14 TRBV12-3/TRBV12-4 . TGTGCCAGCAGACGCTCTTTCGGCCTTGATACGCAGTATTTT CASRRSFGLDTQYF
. TRBJ1-1 11 TRBV7-2 once TGTGCCAGCGGTTGGGGATCTAAGGCTTTCTTT CASGWGSKAFF
. TRBJ2-3 15 TRBV20-1 . TGCAGTGCTAGAGATATTCAGGGGGGGGTTGCTACGCAGTATTTT CSARDIQGGVATQYF
TRBD1 TRBJ2-3 15 TRBV15 few TGTGCCACCCATCAGATGAAGGGGGCCCCAGATACGCAGTATTTT CATHQMKGAPDTQYF
. TRBJ1-1 12 TRBV20-1 . TGCAGTGGAGGAGGGGTGGACACTGAAGCTTTCTTT CSGGGVDTEAFF
TRBD2 TRBJ2-3 17 TRBV9 . TGTGCCAGCAGCGCTCCTACCGGGACTAGCGTCACAGATACGCAGTATTTT CASSAPTGTSVTDTQYF
. TRBJ1-1 16 TRBV7-2 . TGTGCCAGCAGCTTGTTCAGTGGAGGGTTGGACACTGAAGCTTTCTTT CASSLFSGGLDTEAFF
TRBD2 TRBJ2-7 13 TRBV10-3 . TGTGCCATCACGGGAGGAGGGACCTACGAGCAGTACTTC CAITGGGTYEQYF
. TRBJ1-6 14 TRBV6-6 . TGTGCCAGCAGCCGGGACCGAGATGAATCACCCCTCCACTTT CASSRDRDESPLHF
. TRBJ2-5 15 TRBV9 few TGTGCCAGCAGCGTAGCGCCGACTCGGAGGGAGACCCAGTACTTC CASSVAPTRRETQYF
. TRBJ2-2 15 TRBV29-1 . TGCAGCGTAGGACACCGAAGGACCTACACCGGGGAGCTGTTTTTT CSVGHRRTYTGELFF
. TRBJ2-5 15 TRBV10-2 . TGCGCCAGCAGCCCGGGACCGGTACCGAAAGAGACCCAGTACTTC CASSPGPVPKETQYF
TRBD2 TRBJ2-5 15 TRBV3-1 . TGTGCCAGCAGCCTAACTAGCGGGAAGGGTGAGACCCAGTACTTC CASSLTSGKGETQYF
. TRBJ1-1 16 TRBV20-1 few TGCAGTGCTAGAGATTTGAAGTGGGTGAGAAACACTGAAGCTTTCTTT CSARDLKWVRNTEAFF
TRBD1 TRBJ2-1 14 TRBV28 . TGTGCCAGCACTGCGGACAGGGCTAGCAATGAGCAGTTCTTC CASTADRASNEQFF
TRBD2 TRBJ2-3 17 TRBV7-2 few TGTGCCAGCAGCTTAAGGCGGGAGGATACCCGGGGGAATACGCAGTATTTT CASSLRREDTRGNTQYF
. TRBJ2-1 14 TRBV27 . TGTGCCAGCAGTGCGGGCCGAGCGGGCAATGAGCAGTTCTTC CASSAGRAGNEQFF
. TRBJ2-1 12 TRBV6-4 few TGTGCCACCCGGACCCCATTTGGTGAGCAGTTCTTC CATRTPFGEQFF
TRBD2 TRBJ2-1 12 TRBV20-1 few TGCAGTGCTAGCGGGGGGGGCAATGAGCAGTTCTTC CSASGGGNEQFF
. TRBJ2-3 17 TRBV4-1 . TGCGCCAGCAGCCAAGCCCGGGGAGGGGGGAACACAGATACGCAGTATTTT CASSQARGGGNTDTQYF
. TRBJ2-1 15 TRBV15 . TGTGCCACCAGCAGAGATATCCTAGACTACGATGAGCAGTTCTTC CATSRDILDYDEQFF
TRBD1 TRBJ1-6 15 TRBV4-2 . TGTGCCAGCAGCCGGACCGGGACAGCAAATTCACCCCTCCACTTT CASSRTGTANSPLHF
. TRBJ2-7 12 TRBV12-5 once TGTGTTAGTGGACGGAGCTCCTACGAGCAGTACTTC CVSGRSSYEQYF
TRBD2 TRBJ2-6 16 TRBV20-1 . TGCAGTGCTAGGGGACTAGCCCTAACCGGGGCCAACGTCCTGACTTTC CSARGLALTGANVLTF
. TRBJ2-7 12 TRBV29-1 few TGCAGCGTTGAGACAGTTTCCTACGAGCAGTACTTC CSVETVSYEQYF
. TRBJ2-3 14 TRBV15 few TGTGCCACCAGCGAGGCGAGACCAGGAGATACGCAGTATTTT CATSEARPGDTQYF